These 18 T cell receptor beta chains came from one sample sequenced in a study of T cell changes during pregnancy in multiple sclerosis. Using immunoSEQ multiplex PCR, the repertoire was profiled, and TCRdb retains in-frame clones only, with some absent. This table holds 90,000 to 100,000 clones, about 91% found once. Sequenced here: peripheral blood, sampled after pregnancy. These receptors came from a female donor in good health, enrolled as a control in a pregnancy study.

This clone was seen only once. This chain links TRBV29-1 with TRBJ1-4; TRBD1 aligns across 7 bases. There are 13 residues in the CDR3. Germline CDR1 is SQVTM and CDR2 is ANQGSEA. J gave up 7 bases and V 6 bases, and 8 bases lay outside the gene matches. CDR3 nucleotide sequence: TGCAGCGTCGCCACAGGGGCCGCTGAAAAACTGTTTTTT. It specifies CSVATGAAEKLFF.

This chain links TRBV9 with TRBJ2-1; D unclear. V shed 4 bases and J shed 10 bases, with 12 bases lying between them. The germline CDR1 and CDR2 sequences are SGDLS and YYNGEE. The CDR3 consists of 12 residues. The CDR3 sequence: CASSPNIQEQFF. DNA for the CDR3: TGTGCCAGCAGCCCGAACATACAAGAGCAGTTCTTC.

The V gene is TRBV29-1, the J gene TRBJ2-3; D is possibly TRBD1 (5 bases). This CDR3 is built from 15 residues. The germline V gene encodes CDR1 SQVTM and CDR2 ANQGSEA. V lost 1 base, J lost 1 base, and 12 bases lay in between. The CDR3 DNA reads as TGCAGCGTTGAAGGGGGCGCTCCGGGCACAGATACGCAGTATTTT. Its translation is CSVEGGAPGTDTQYF.

This rearrangement joins TRBV2 to TRBJ2-3; 7 bases are a match to TRBD1. The trim removed 8 bases at V and 2 bases at J, leaving 7 bases unmatched. Germline CDR1 is SNHLY and CDR2 is FYNNEI. The CDR3 runs to 14 residues. The CDR3, as DNA: TGTGCCAGCCATAACAGGGGATCCACAGATACGCAGTATTTT. It codes for CASHNRGSTDTQYF.

The chain uses TRBV7-2 and TRBJ1-2; 9 nucleotides line up with TRBD1. The CDR3 is made up of 13 amino acids. Germline-derived CDR1 and CDR2 are SGHTA and FQGNSA. Trimming cost V 4 bases and J 3 bases; bases outside gene matches: 0. Here the CDR3 reads CASSWDRDYGYTF. Here the CDR3 DNA reads TGTGCCAGCAGCTGGGACAGGGACTATGGCTACACCTTC.

CDR3 sequence reads: CASSLAGSTYEQYF. CDR3 coding DNA: TGTGCCAGCAGTTTAGCGGGTTCGACCTACGAGCAGTACTTC. The chain uses TRBV27 and TRBJ2-7; the D gene is possibly TRBD2 (5 bases). V was pared by 2 bases and J by 2 bases, with 10 bases between. This CDR3 is 14 amino acids long. Germline CDR1 reads MNHEY; CDR2 reads SMNVEV (reference sequence).

This clone was recorded only once. The chain uses TRBV6-1 and TRBJ1-5, with D tentatively TRBD1 (5 bases). Between the trimmed V and J ends, which lost 1 base and 0 bases, there was a span of 13 bases. The CDR3 covers 17 residues. CDR1 is MNHNS, CDR2 SASEGT, per germline. The CDR3 DNA reads as TGTGCCAGCAGTGAAGTGAACCAGGGATATAGCAATCAGCCCCAGCATTTT. It encodes CASSEVNQGYSNQPQHF.

V and J are TRBV10-3 and TRBJ2-5; D gene ambiguous. This CDR3 has 15 residues. V was clipped by 2 bases and J by 3 bases, with 13 bases between them. CDR1 is ENHRY, CDR2 SYGVKD, per germline. The CDR3 reads CAISETRSVEETQYF. The CDR3 DNA follows: TGTGCCATCAGTGAGACCAGAAGCGTGGAAGAGACCCAGTACTTC.

The DNA of the CDR3 is TGTGCCAGCAGCTCGGGACAGCGAACCGGGGAGCTGTTTTTT. Amino acids: CASSSGQRTGELFF. This chain joins TRBV7-3 and TRBJ2-2; 7 bases map to TRBD1. Germline CDR1 and CDR2: SGHTA and FQGTGA. The CDR3 has 14 residues. With V trimmed by 4 bases and J by 5 bases, 4 bases remained unmatched. Together with reference TRBV7-3 and TRBJ2-2, the CDR3 gives the full variable domain: GAGVSQTPSNKVTEKGKYVELRCDPISGHTALYWYRQSLGQGPEFLIYFQGTGAADDSGLPNDRFFAVRPEGSVSTLKIQRTERGDSAVYLCASSSGQRTGELFFGEGSRLTVL.

The chain combines TRBV7-8 with TRBJ1-2; 8 bases map to TRBD1. Germline values: CDR1 SGHVS, CDR2 FQNEAQ. V shed 1 base, J shed 5 bases, and the junction held 0 bases outside the gene matches. The CDR3 has 13 residues. The CDR3 sequence: CASSLGTGYGYTF. As DNA, the CDR3 is TGTGCCAGCAGCTTAGGGACAGGGTATGGCTACACCTTC.

This clone is a singleton in its sample. This chain uses TRBV7-6 with TRBJ2-7; D unclear. Germline CDR1 SGHVS, CDR2 FNYEAQ. Trimming cost V 5 bases and J 0 bases, with 14 bases left between them. CDR3 length: 15 residues. DNA of the CDR3: TGTGCCAGCAGCCCGACTTTCGTTAGCTCCTACGAGCAGTACTTC. This sequence encodes CASSPTFVSSYEQYF.

V gene TRBV28 combines with J gene TRBJ2-7, with TRBD1 as a possible D gene (6 bases). The CDR3 runs 13 residues. Germline CDR1 MDHEN, CDR2 SYDVKM. Trimming pared 5 bases from V and 5 bases from J, leaving 13 bases between. This chain's CDR3 is CASSLGTLDEQYF. The CDR3 nucleotides are TGTGCCAGCAGTCTCGGGACACTCGACGAGCAGTACTTC.

This chain uses TRBV6-5 with TRBJ2-7; D may be TRBD1 (5 bases). Germline V gene lookup returns CDR1 MNHEY and CDR2 SVGAGI. This CDR3 has 14 amino acids. Trimming left V 0 bases short and J 0 bases short, with 6 bases between. CDR3 bases: TGTGCCAGCAGTTACTCGACAGTCTCCTACGAGCAGTACTTC. Its protein is CASSYSTVSYEQYF.

The chain recombines TRBV19 with TRBJ2-7; no clear D. V lost 1 base to trimming and J lost 0 bases, with 13 bases between them. Germline V gene data show CDR1 as LNHDA and CDR2 as SQIVND (reference sequence). CDR3 length: 16 amino acids. CDR3 DNA: TGTGCCAGTAGTATAGGACTGACGCTCTACTCCTACGAGCAGTACTTC. This encodes CASSIGLTLYSYEQYF.

DNA of the CDR3: TGTGCCAGCAGGGATAGGAGTTACACAGATACGCAGTATTTT. It codes for CASRDRSYTDTQYF. The chain couples TRBV27 to TRBJ2-3; D ambiguous. Deletions cut 6 bases from V and 2 bases from J, with 12 bases between. The germline V gene encodes CDR1 MNHEY and CDR2 SMNVEV (reference sequence). This CDR3 has 14 residues.

The rearrangement links TRBV2 to TRBJ2-3; 10 bases match TRBD2. V gave up 7 bases and J gave up 6 bases; unmatched junction bases: 4. This CDR3 is built from 13 residues. Germline CDR1 and CDR2: SNHLY and FYNNEI. The CDR3 coding sequence is TGTGCCAGCATGAAGCGGGGGGGGGATACGCAGTATTTT. Protein product: CASMKRGGDTQYF.

This sequence joins TRBV4-1 and TRBJ2-3; maybe TRBD1 (5 bases). Germline values: CDR1 MGHRA, CDR2 YSYEKL. There are 16 residues in the CDR3. V shed 1 base and J shed 4 bases, with 15 bases lying between them. The CDR3: CASSQGRVIYADTQYF. The DNA for the CDR3 is TGCGCCAGCAGCCAAGGCAGGGTAATCTACGCAGATACGCAGTATTTT.

The V call is TRBV5-6, the J call TRBJ2-5; 8 bases are a match to TRBD1. Trimming removed 4 bases from V and 1 base from J; junction bases left unmatched: 9. The CDR3 loop spans 16 amino acids. The germline V gene encodes CDR1 SGHDT and CDR2 YYEEEE. The CDR3 nucleotides read TGTGCCAGCAGCCGTGGTGGGCAGGGGGCCCAAGAGACCCAGTACTTC. Amino acids: CASSRGGQGAQETQYF.